The 21 T cell receptor beta chains reported below all come from one sample, sequenced in a study of T cell responses to AZD1222 COVID-19 vaccine. The assay was immunoSEQ multiplex PCR, and TCRdb's table has in-frame clones only and misses some. The repertoire holds about 170,000 clones, with less than 90% as singletons. The specimen was peripheral blood, collected on day 0 of AZD1222 vaccination. These receptors were obtained from an adult in good health.

This chain joins TRBV2 and TRBJ2-4; TRBD2 is a possible D gene (6 bases). CDR3 length: 15 residues. Germline V gives CDR1 SNHLY, CDR2 FYNNEI. V gave up 0 bases and J gave up 0 bases, with 6 bases separating them. As DNA, the CDR3 is TGTGCCAGCAGTGAAGCGGGACTAGCCAAAAACATTCAGTACTTC. The encoded protein is CASSEAGLAKNIQYF.

The gene calls are TRBV24-1 and TRBJ2-5; maybe TRBD2 (6 bases). This CDR3 contains 14 residues. V was shortened by 7 bases and J by 2 bases, with 13 bases between the two germline ends. Germline V gene sequence: CDR1 KGHDR, CDR2 SFDVKD. The CDR3 is CATSPPGLQETQYF. The CDR3 DNA reads TGTGCCACCAGCCCTCCGGGACTTCAAGAGACCCAGTACTTC.

The V and J genes are TRBV9 and TRBJ1-1; D is unclear. Trimming took off 0 bases at V and 0 bases at J, with 9 bases between the two ends. Germline CDR1 SGDLS, CDR2 YYNGEE. The CDR3 covers 15 residues. Here the CDR3 reads CASSVDTVLNTEAFF. CDR3 sequence (DNA): TGTGCCAGCAGCGTAGATACAGTATTGAACACTGAAGCTTTCTTT.

V usage is TRBV6-5 and J usage is TRBJ2-7; 7 nucleotides match TRBD2. The CDR3 runs 15 residues. J was trimmed by 1 base and V by 7 bases; bases with no gene match: 10. Germline loops: CDR1 MNHEY, CDR2 SVGAGI. DNA for the CDR3: TGTGCCAGCATTAGGACCCCTAGCGGATCCTACGAGCAGTACTTC. Amino acid sequence: CASIRTPSGSYEQYF.

This chain connects TRBV12-5 to TRBJ1-1; no reliable D call. V shed 1 base and J shed 1 base, with 4 bases lying between them. The CDR3 covers 13 residues. The germline gives CDR1 LGHNT, CDR2 FRNRAP. The CDR3 sequence: CASGLAANTEAFF. The CDR3 DNA follows: TGTGCTAGTGGTTTGGCGGCGAACACTGAAGCTTTCTTT. Supplemented by reference TRBV12-5 and TRBJ1-1, the full variable domain reads DARVTQTPRHKVTEMGQEVTMRCQPILGHNTVFWYRQTMMQGLELLAYFRNRAPLDDSGMPKDRFSAEMPDATLATLKIQPSEPRDSAVYFCASGLAANTEAFFGQGTRLTVV.

This clone was observed a single time. This rearrangement joins TRBV7-9 to TRBJ1-1, with D perhaps TRBD1 (6 bases). The CDR3 sequence is 14 residues long. The germline V gene encodes CDR1 SEHNR and CDR2 FQNEAQ (reference sequence). V lost 4 bases and J lost 3, with 12 bases in between. This chain's CDR3 is CASSSTGKHTEAFF. CDR3 DNA: TGTGCCAGCAGCTCAACAGGGAAACACACTGAAGCTTTCTTT.

The chain joins TRBV5-1 to TRBJ2-7, with 11 nucleotides matching TRBD2. The germline gives CDR1 SGHRS, CDR2 YFSETQ. Trimming cost V 0 bases and J 5 bases; bases outside gene matches: 1. CDR3 size: 14 residues. The CDR3 region is CASSLGSGRDEQYF. DNA for the CDR3: TGCGCCAGCAGCTTGGGTAGCGGGAGGGACGAGCAGTACTTC.

The J gene is TRBJ2-4, the V gene TRBV3-1 (or the pseudogene TRBV3-2), with 7 nucleotides matching TRBD1. CDR1 is LGHDT, CDR2 YNNKEL, per germline (reference sequence). This CDR3 has 16 residues. V gave up 4 bases and J gave up 4 bases; unmatched junction bases: 10. The CDR3 loop is CASSPTRVQGKNIQYF. The CDR3 DNA sequence: TGTGCCAGCAGCCCCACTCGCGTACAGGGGAAAAACATTCAGTACTTC.

This rearrangement joins TRBV19 to TRBJ1-5, with TRBD1 matching over 9 bases. The CDR3 loop spans 14 amino acids. CDR1 LNHDA and CDR2 SQIVND come from the germline V gene (reference sequence). Trimming removed 7 bases from V and 3 bases from J; junction bases left unmatched: 4. The CDR3 DNA reads TGTGCCAGTAAACAGGGGGCCCTCAATCAGCCCCAGCATTTT. Amino acids: CASKQGALNQPQHF. Full variable domain (remainder filled in from reference TRBV19 and TRBJ1-5): DGGITQSPKYLFRKEGQNVTLSCEQNLNHDAMYWYRQDPGQGLRLIYYSQIVNDFQKGDIAEGYSVSREKKESFPLTVTSAQKNPTAFYLCASKQGALNQPQHFGDGTRLSIL.

The chain links TRBV5-1 to TRBJ1-4; possibly TRBD1 for D (6 bases). The V end lost 5 bases, the J end lost 1 base, and 12 bases lay between the germline ends. The length of the CDR3 is 15 residues. Germline CDR1 SGHRS, CDR2 YFSETQ. The CDR3 here is CASRIEGGTNEKLFF. The DNA for the CDR3 is TGCGCCAGCAGGATCGAAGGGGGAACTAATGAAAAACTGTTTTTT.

CDR3 DNA: TGTGCCAGCAGCCTAGGCGGGGGTTCGCAGTATTTT. Amino acids: CASSLGGGSQYF. This chain connects TRBV28 to TRBJ2-3; 7 bases are a match to TRBD2. The CDR3 sequence is 12 residues long. The germline V gene encodes CDR1 MDHEN and CDR2 SYDVKM. The J segment lost 10 bases and the V segment lost 6 bases, leaving 7 bases of the junction unmatched.

This sequence joins TRBV28 and TRBJ1-4; weak D call: TRBD1 (6 bases). CDR1 MDHEN and CDR2 SYDVKM come from the germline V gene. V lost 7 bases and J 4 bases, leaving 16 bases between the germline ends. This CDR3 region has 15 residues. The chain's CDR3 is CASTSLGRGNEKLFF. The CDR3 DNA follows: TGTGCCAGCACCTCACTCGGCAGGGGTAATGAAAAACTGTTTTTT.

The rearrangement links TRBV9 to TRBJ2-3, with 8 bases matching TRBD2. The CDR3 runs to 17 residues. Germline values: CDR1 SGDLS, CDR2 YYNGEE. V shed 4 bases, J shed 6 bases, and the junction held 16 bases outside the gene matches. The CDR3 DNA follows: TGTGCCAGCAGCCCCACTCCCCCGGGAGGGCCCGGGGATACGCAGTATTTT. It codes for CASSPTPPGGPGDTQYF.

The chain carries TRBV7-9 and TRBJ2-1; D tentatively reads TRBD1 or TRBD2 (6 bases each). In germline, CDR1 is SEHNR, CDR2 FQNEAQ (reference sequence). Trimming removed 7 bases at V and 4 bases at J, with 14 bases between. The CDR3 is made up of 14 amino acids. CDR3 protein: CASTGEGGYNEQFF. CDR3 DNA: TGTGCCAGCACGGGGGAAGGGGGATACAATGAGCAGTTCTTC.

The chain links TRBV24-1 to TRBJ2-1; D uncertain. The V gene's germline CDR1 is KGHDR and CDR2 SFDVKD. V was shortened by 8 bases and J by 6 bases, with 25 bases between the two germline ends. The CDR3 runs 17 residues. The CDR3 DNA sequence: TGTGCCACCATATCGCAACAGCAGACCTTTTTTGGCAATGAGCAGTTCTTC. It specifies CATISQQQTFFGNEQFF.

The rearrangement uses TRBV6-5 and TRBJ2-5, with a possible D match to TRBD2 (6 bases). From germline, CDR1 is MNHEY and CDR2 SVGAGI. This CDR3 has 14 amino acids. Trimming took 2 bases from V and 4 from J, leaving 11 bases between them. The DNA for the CDR3 is TGTGCCAGCAGTTACGGCGGGGTGGCAGAGACCCAGTACTTC. This encodes CASSYGGVAETQYF.

This clone was counted a few times. The chain combines TRBV11-2 with TRBJ1-5; D is unclear. The CDR3 spans 14 residues. V dropped 5 bases and J dropped 2 bases, with 10 bases sitting between them. Germline values: CDR1 SGHAT, CDR2 FQNNGV. The CDR3 DNA is TGTGCCAGCAGCGACGGCCTCCGCAATCAGCCCCAGCATTTT. Translation: CASSDGLRNQPQHF.

The chain employs TRBV18 and TRBJ1-5, with no clear D. Trimming removed 2 bases from V and 0 bases from J, with 14 bases in between. Germline values: CDR1 KGHSH, CDR2 LQKENI. The CDR3 contains 17 residues. CDR3 residues: CASSPGQDLYSNQPQHF. Here the CDR3 DNA reads TGTGCCAGCTCACCAGGGCAGGATCTTTATAGCAATCAGCCCCAGCATTTT.

The V and J genes are TRBV29-1 and TRBJ2-6; D is possibly TRBD2 (6 bases). Germline CDR1 reads SQVTM; CDR2 reads ANQGSEA. The CDR3 is 16 residues long. Trimming removed 7 bases at V and 0 bases at J, with 16 bases between. CDR3 nucleotide sequence: TGCAGCGCCTGGGTGGGACTCTACTCTGGGGCCAACGTCCTGACTTTC. Protein product: CSAWVGLYSGANVLTF.

The CDR3 DNA reads TGTGCCAGCAGTTTATTTTTGGATACCTCTGGGGCCAACGTCCTGACTTTC. Its protein is CASSLFLDTSGANVLTF. V gene TRBV27 combines with J gene TRBJ2-6; D unclear. This CDR3 region has 17 residues. V lost 1 base, J lost 0 bases, and 10 bases lay in between. Looked up from germline, CDR1 is MNHEY and CDR2 is SMNVEV (reference sequence).

The chain joins TRBV21-1 to TRBJ2-7; the table names TRBD2, a call not compared with the DNA. TRBV21-1 is deemed a pseudogene. CDR3 length: 16 residues. The CDR3 DNA sequence: TGTGCCAGCAGCAAAGGTAATAGCGGGAAAGACTACGAGCAGTACTTC. This codes for CASSKGNSGKDYEQYF.